The 20 T cell receptor beta chains below come from one sample, sequenced in a study of shared clonotypes between healthy human individuals. Data came from immunoSEQ multiplex PCR; TCRdb stores just in-frame clones and leaves some out. Of about 2.4 million clones listed, roughly 93% are singletons. Sequencing used naive CD4+ T cells from PBMCs. Sample subset: CD45RA+ positively selected. These receptors were collected from a man aged 18 to 30 in good health. Some clones in this sample may be carry-over from other donors' samples.

Written as DNA, the CDR3 is TGTGCCAGTACAAGGGGAGCAGAGACCCAGTACTTC. It is translated as CASTRGAETQYF. The chain recombines TRBV6-1 with TRBJ2-5; possibly TRBD1 or TRBD2 for D (5 bases each). This CDR3 region has 12 residues. Trimming cost V 9 bases and J 4 bases, with 12 bases left between them. Germline CDR1 reads MNHNS; CDR2 reads SASEGT.

This chain joins TRBV7-9 and TRBJ2-2; D is uncertain. Germline loops: CDR1 SEHNR, CDR2 FQNEAQ (reference sequence). The V end was cut by 3 bases, the J end by 5 bases, with 13 bases between. The CDR3 runs 15 residues. The CDR3 nucleotides read TGTGCCAGCAGCTTTACCCAGCCAGGAACCGGGGAGCTGTTTTTT. Protein sequence: CASSFTQPGTGELFF. The full variable domain, its missing parts supplied by reference TRBV7-9 and TRBJ2-2, is DTGVSQNPRHKITKRGQNVTFRCDPISEHNRLYWYRQTLGQGPEFLTYFQNEAQLEKSRLLSDRFSAERPKGSFSTLEIQRTEQGDSAMYLCASSFTQPGTGELFFGEGSRLTVL.

The sample holds one count of this clone. This sample also contains other DNA sequences that code for the same CDR3. The chain joins TRBV7-9 to TRBJ2-7, with TRBD2 matching over 10 bases. The ends lost 4 bases at V and 2 bases at J; junction bases unmatched: 2. Germline CDR1 and CDR2: SEHNR and FQNEAQ (reference sequence). This CDR3 has 14 residues. The CDR3 loop is CASSSLAGAYEQYF. In DNA form, the CDR3 reads TGTGCCAGCAGCTCTCTAGCGGGAGCCTACGAGCAGTACTTC.

The V gene is TRBV28, the J gene TRBJ2-1; 8 bases align to TRBD2. The CDR3 sequence is 14 residues long. V shed 4 bases and J 3 bases; nucleotides not matched to a gene: 2. Germline V CDR1 and CDR2: MDHEN, SYDVKM. The CDR3 DNA sequence: TGTGCCAGCAGTTGGGGACTAGTCTACAATGAGCAGTTCTTC. It specifies CASSWGLVYNEQFF. The full variable domain, in which reference TRBV28 and TRBJ2-1 provide the parts outside the CDR3, is DVKVTQSSRYLVKRTGEKVFLECVQDMDHENMFWYRQDPGLGLRLIYFSYDVKMKEKGDIPEGYSVSREKKERFSLILESASTNQTSMYLCASSWGLVYNEQFFGPGTRLTVL.

The chain recombines TRBV28 with TRBJ1-2; D gene ambiguous. Germline CDR1 is MDHEN and CDR2 is SYDVKM. This CDR3 comprises 15 residues. V was clipped by 7 bases and J by 5 bases, with 20 bases between them. CDR3 sequence (DNA): TGTGCCAGCACCCTGGGTGAGGGCGCCCGGTATGGCTACACCTTC. It encodes CASTLGEGARYGYTF.

The rearrangement uses TRBV4-3 and TRBJ2-2; a possible D gene is TRBD1 (5 bases). This CDR3 contains 14 residues. Germline CDR1 is LGHNA and CDR2 is YSLEER. Trimming shortened V by 4 bases and J by 6 bases, and 12 bases separated the two germline ends. The CDR3 sequence: CASSPQGFAGELFF. The CDR3 DNA sequence: TGCGCCAGCAGCCCGCAGGGATTCGCCGGGGAGCTGTTTTTT.

This chain links TRBV7-2 with TRBJ2-2; TRBD2 aligns across 8 bases. Trimming removed 5 bases from V and 6 bases from J; junction bases left unmatched: 5. Germline CDR1 and CDR2: SGHTA and FQGNSA. The CDR3 runs 14 residues. In nucleotides, the CDR3 is TGTGCCAGCAGCCCCGGGACTAGTCCCGGGGAGCTGTTTTTT. Amino acid sequence: CASSPGTSPGELFF.

This clone was seen a single time. The V and J genes are TRBV9 and TRBJ2-6, with a weak D call TRBD1 (7 bases). This CDR3 has 17 residues. The germline V gene has CDR1 SGDLS and CDR2 YYNGEE. V was shortened by 4 bases and J by 4 bases, with 18 bases between the two germline ends. CDR3 residues: CASSTSGGGSGANVLTF. In DNA form, the CDR3 reads TGTGCCAGCAGCACTTCCGGAGGGGGCAGCGGGGCCAACGTCCTGACTTTC.

The J gene is TRBJ2-1, the V gene TRBV28, with 8 bases matching TRBD2. V gave up 2 bases and J gave up 7 bases; unmatched junction bases: 7. The CDR3 is 15 amino acids. The V gene's germline CDR1 is MDHEN and CDR2 SYDVKM. This CDR3 reads CASSLTGGPRNEQFF. CDR3 bases: TGTGCCAGCAGTTTAACGGGAGGGCCTCGTAATGAGCAGTTCTTC. Looking up the rest from reference TRBV28 and TRBJ2-1 gives the full variable domain: DVKVTQSSRYLVKRTGEKVFLECVQDMDHENMFWYRQDPGLGLRLIYFSYDVKMKEKGDIPEGYSVSREKKERFSLILESASTNQTSMYLCASSLTGGPRNEQFFGPGTRLTVL.

The chain employs TRBV5-4 and TRBJ1-2, with a possible D match to TRBD1 (5 bases). CDR1 is SGHNT, CDR2 YYREEE, per germline (reference sequence). This CDR3 has 16 residues. The ends were cut back, 4 bases at V and 4 bases at J, with 20 bases in the middle. Here the CDR3 reads CASSPPDSPRGYGYTF. For the CDR3, the DNA is TGTGCCAGCAGCCCACCCGACAGCCCTAGGGGCTATGGCTACACCTTC.

In DNA, the CDR3 is TGCGCCAGCAGCTCTGGCGCTAGCGGGAGTAATGAGCAGTTCTTC. It encodes CASSSGASGSNEQFF. The V and J genes are TRBV5-1 and TRBJ2-1; 10 bases fit TRBD2. The germline gives CDR1 SGHRS, CDR2 YFSETQ. This CDR3 contains 15 residues. J was trimmed by 7 bases and V by 3 bases; bases with no gene match: 7.

The chain combines TRBV6-1 with TRBJ2-1, with TRBD2 matching 9 bases. The CDR3 totals 15 residues. V shed 6 bases, J shed 4 bases, and the junction held 7 bases outside the gene matches. Germline V lookup: CDR1 MNHNS, CDR2 SASEGT. The CDR3 DNA follows: TGTGCCAGCAGCCTTGGACTAGCGATGTACAATGAGCAGTTCTTC. Its translation is CASSLGLAMYNEQFF.

This sequence joins TRBV9 and TRBJ2-7; D possibly corresponds to TRBD2 (5 bases). Germline lookup yields CDR1 SGDLS and CDR2 YYNGEE. Between the trimmed V and J ends, which lost 3 bases and 1 base, there was a span of 14 bases. This CDR3 region has 15 residues. This CDR3 reads CASSGWTSGSYEQYF. The DNA for the CDR3 is TGTGCCAGCAGCGGCTGGACTTCTGGTTCCTACGAGCAGTACTTC.

Comment on this clone: The same CDR3 also results from other DNA sequences found in this sample. V is TRBV6-5 and J is TRBJ2-7; a possible D gene is TRBD2 (6 bases). Germline values: CDR1 MNHEY, CDR2 SVGAGI. V dropped 0 bases and J dropped 2 bases, with 14 bases sitting between them. The CDR3 covers 16 residues. This CDR3 reads CASSYSTGTPTYEQYF. The CDR3 bases are TGTGCCAGCAGTTACTCGACCGGGACTCCTACCTACGAGCAGTACTTC.

About this clone itself: Other DNA sequences of this sample code for an identical CDR3. V is TRBV4-1 and J is TRBJ2-5, with D possibly being TRBD2 (7 bases). V lost 2 bases and J lost 5, with 12 bases in between. Germline V gives CDR1 MGHRA, CDR2 YSYEKL. CDR3 length: 14 amino acids. CDR3 nucleotides: TGCGCCAGCAGCCAATCGGGGGGCAGGGAGACCCAGTACTTC. This encodes CASSQSGGRETQYF.

About this clone: The same CDR3 arises from other DNA sequences in this sample as well. CDR3 in DNA: TGCGCCAGCAGCTTGCGGCAGCTGGGGGACGAGCAGTACTTC. Translation gives CASSLRQLGDEQYF. The rearrangement links TRBV5-1 to TRBJ2-7; possibly TRBD1 or TRBD2 for D (5 bases each). Per the germline V gene, CDR1 is SGHRS and CDR2 is YFSETQ. The CDR3 runs 14 residues. V lost 1 base and J lost 5, with 13 bases in between.

This clone was recorded a few times. The genes are TRBV30 and TRBJ1-2, with D unresolved. This CDR3 region has 13 residues. Per germline, CDR1 GTSNPN and CDR2 SVGIG (reference sequence). V was pared by 1 base and J by 5 bases, with 11 bases between. CDR3 DNA sequence: TGTGCCTGGAGTGGACACAGTCGATATGGCTACACCTTC. This translates into CAWSGHSRYGYTF.

J is TRBJ2-7 and V is TRBV5-1; 8 nucleotides align to TRBD1. The CDR3 runs 15 residues. With V trimmed by 7 bases and J by 5 bases, 14 bases remained unmatched. From germline, CDR1 is SGHRS and CDR2 YFSETQ. DNA of the CDR3: TGCGCCAGCCTACGCCGGGACAGGTCTAATGACGAGCAGTACTTC. Translated, it gives CASLRRDRSNDEQYF.

The chain uses TRBV7-8 and TRBJ2-5, with D possibly being TRBD1 (6 bases). The CDR3 spans 17 residues. The ends were cut back, 1 base at V and 1 base at J, with 16 bases in the middle. Germline CDR1 is SGHVS and CDR2 is FQNEAQ. The CDR3 DNA is TGTGCCAGCAGCTTAGAAGGGCGGCAGGGGTCCCAAGAGACCCAGTACTTC. It codes for CASSLEGRQGSQETQYF.

The chain recombines TRBV4-1 with TRBJ2-7; 12 bases are a match to TRBD1. The CDR3 is made up of 16 amino acids. Germline CDR1 is MGHRA and CDR2 is YSYEKL. The ends lost 0 bases at V and 4 bases at J; junction bases unmatched: 4. CDR3 region: CASSQDLGQGAYEQYF. The CDR3 DNA is TGCGCCAGCAGCCAAGATCTGGGACAGGGGGCTTACGAGCAGTACTTC.